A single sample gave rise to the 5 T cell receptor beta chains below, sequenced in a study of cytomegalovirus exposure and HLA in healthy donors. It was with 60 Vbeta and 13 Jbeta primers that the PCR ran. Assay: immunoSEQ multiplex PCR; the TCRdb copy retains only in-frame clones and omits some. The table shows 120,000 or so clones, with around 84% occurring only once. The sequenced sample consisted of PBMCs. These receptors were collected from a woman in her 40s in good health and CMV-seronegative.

CDR3 sequence reads: CASSLRGRSSAFF. The CDR3 DNA sequence: TGTGCCAGCAGTTTAAGGGGGCGCAGCTCCGCTTTCTTT. The chain combines TRBV28 with TRBJ1-1, with 7 bases matching TRBD1. This CDR3 has 13 amino acids. Unmatched junction bases numbered 8, after V lost 2 bases and J lost 11 bases. Per germline, CDR1 MDHEN and CDR2 SYDVKM.

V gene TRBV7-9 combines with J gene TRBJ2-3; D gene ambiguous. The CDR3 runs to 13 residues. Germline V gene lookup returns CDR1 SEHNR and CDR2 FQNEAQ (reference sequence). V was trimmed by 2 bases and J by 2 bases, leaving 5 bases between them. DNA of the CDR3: TGTGCCAGCAGCTTAACTATCACAGATACGCAGTATTTT. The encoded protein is CASSLTITDTQYF.

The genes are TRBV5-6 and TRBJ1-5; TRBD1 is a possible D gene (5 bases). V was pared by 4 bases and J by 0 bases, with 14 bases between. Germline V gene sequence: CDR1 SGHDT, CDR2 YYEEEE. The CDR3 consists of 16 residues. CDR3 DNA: TGTGCCAGCAGCCAGAGTCCAGGGATTAGCAATCAGCCCCAGCATTTT. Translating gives CASSQSPGISNQPQHF.

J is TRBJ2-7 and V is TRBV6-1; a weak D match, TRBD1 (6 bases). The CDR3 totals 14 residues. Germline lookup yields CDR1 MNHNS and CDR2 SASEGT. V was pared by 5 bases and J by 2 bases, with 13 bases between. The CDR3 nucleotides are TGTGCCAGCAGTTCCAGGACAGCGCCCTACGAGCAGTACTTC. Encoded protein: CASSSRTAPYEQYF.

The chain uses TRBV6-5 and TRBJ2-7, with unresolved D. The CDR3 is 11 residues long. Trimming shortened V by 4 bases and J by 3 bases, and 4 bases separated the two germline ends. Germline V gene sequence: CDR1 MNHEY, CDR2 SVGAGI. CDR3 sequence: CASSFGYEQYF. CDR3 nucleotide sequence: TGTGCCAGCAGTTTCGGCTACGAGCAGTACTTC.